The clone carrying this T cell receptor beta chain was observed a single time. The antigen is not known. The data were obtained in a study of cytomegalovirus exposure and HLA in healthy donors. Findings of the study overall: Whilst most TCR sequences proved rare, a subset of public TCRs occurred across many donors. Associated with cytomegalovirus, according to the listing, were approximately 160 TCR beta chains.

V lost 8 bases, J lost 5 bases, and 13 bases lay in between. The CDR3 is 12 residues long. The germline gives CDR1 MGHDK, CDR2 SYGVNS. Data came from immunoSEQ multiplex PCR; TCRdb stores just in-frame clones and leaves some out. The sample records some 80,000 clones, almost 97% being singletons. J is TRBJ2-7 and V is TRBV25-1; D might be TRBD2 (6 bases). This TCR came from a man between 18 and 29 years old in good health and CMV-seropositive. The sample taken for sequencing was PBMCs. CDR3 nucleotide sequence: TGTGCCAGCGGGATTGGGAGGAACGAGCAGTACTTC. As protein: CASGIGRNEQYF.